This T cell receptor beta chain originates from a study of T cells after yellow fever vaccination. Researchers made TCR cDNA using 5'RACE template switching, and this step added a universal primer site and UMIs. TCRdb called the 5' RACE reads again in MiXCR, with one record for every CDR3 protein. This table holds about 360,000 distinct CDR3 sequences, 6.2% found once. V gave up 6 bases and J gave up 8 bases, with 8 bases separating them. Germline CDR1 reads SGHVS; CDR2 reads FQNEAQ. The CDR3 sequence is 11 residues long. Study-level results: The CD4 compartment and the CD8 compartment contained a small share of clonotypes in common. Within FACS-sorted repertoires, abundant clonotypes contaminating from the bulk population could be present. The study re-detected most primary-vaccination clones after the booster (around 96% CD4, 80% to 90% CD8).

At least ten counts were recorded for this clonotype. Its specificity is unknown. V gene TRBV7-8 combines with J gene TRBJ2-1; no reliable D call. The specimen was PBMCs, collected 5 days after the yellow fever booster vaccination. The receptor was derived from a young man who received the YFV17D yellow fever vaccine. The CDR3 is CASSLTYEQFF. DNA of the CDR3: TGTGCCAGCAGTTTAACCTATGAGCAGTTCTTC.